This T cell receptor (beta chain) is drawn from a study of cytomegalovirus exposure and HLA in healthy donors. Study-level information: A later analysis reported the 120 validation repertoires used the same platform as the approximately 650 first-cohort repertoires.

Germline CDR1 is SEHNR and CDR2 is FQNEAQ (reference sequence). V shed 1 base and J 0 bases; nucleotides not matched to a gene: 11. The CDR3 is 19 amino acids. Here immunoSEQ multiplex PCR was the method, and the copy in TCRdb shows in-frame clones only, minus some. The repertoire holds 100,000 to 150,000 clones, 89% seen once, with 2% to 2.5% in the top ten. The rearrangement uses TRBV7-9 and TRBJ2-7; 11 bases align to TRBD2. This TCR was sampled from a woman aged 18-30 years in good health and CMV-seronegative. Sequencing was carried out using PBMCs. The CDR3 DNA follows: TGTGCCAGCAGCTTAGGTCGGGGACTAGCGGACAAAAGCTCCTACGAGCAGTACTTC. Translated, it gives CASSLGRGLADKSSYEQYF.